The rows below give T cell receptor beta chains drawn from one sample of a study of blood T cells in healthy people across ages. TCRdb redid the calling of the 5' RACE reads with MiXCR, one entry per CDR3 protein. The table lists 780,000 or so distinct CDR3 sequences, approximately 60% of them singletons, with roughly 25% in the top ten. The sample comprised blood. The receptors come from a man aged 40-50 years in good health. CDR3s leave out the opening cysteine and the closing phenylalanine or tryptophan. Only some rows state a clone size, as once, few, many or a class for expanded clones.

CDR3: SARPTASYNEQF
J: TRBJ2-1
V: TRBV20-1
size: NA

CDR3: ASSLSRMESYGYT
J: TRBJ1-2
V: TRBV28
size: NA

CDR3: ASRAQSGANTEAF
J: TRBJ1-1
V: TRBV7-2
size: NA

CDR3: ASSQTKRTGTSVNEQF
J: TRBJ2-1
V: TRBV4-2
size: few

CDR3: ASSLALVGSGETQY
J: NA
V: TRBV7-2
size: NA

CDR3: ASSWDRAYEQY
J: TRBJ2-7
V: TRBV27
size: few

CDR3: SAKQGASVYGYT
J: TRBJ1-2
V: TRBV29-1
size: NA

CDR3: ASSPNGWDRNEKLF
J: TRBJ1-4
V: TRBV6-1
size: NA

CDR3: SALLAGGSPTQY
J: TRBJ2-5
V: TRBV20-1
size: NA

CDR3: ASRGSGKHNEQF
J: TRBJ2-1
V: TRBV28
size: NA

CDR3: ASIDGAGGIQY
J: TRBJ2-4
V: TRBV27
size: NA

CDR3: ASTPGLAGRDTQY
J: TRBJ2-3
V: TRBV6-1
size: NA

CDR3: ASSLSRASANYGYT
J: TRBJ1-2
V: TRBV7-2
size: NA

CDR3: ASSYDREGVGEEQY
J: TRBJ2-7
V: TRBV6-5
size: NA

CDR3: AAQSHEQY
J: TRBJ2-7
V: TRBV21-1
size: NA

CDR3: ASSPNWGGNEQF
J: TRBJ2-1
V: TRBV18
size: NA

CDR3: ASSWGPKNTGELF
J: TRBJ2-2
V: TRBV7-2
size: NA

CDR3: ASSLDDGFHH
J: TRBJ1-6
V: TRBV5-1
size: few

CDR3: ASSVGDGYLAKNIQY
J: TRBJ2-4
V: TRBV9
size: NA

CDR3: ASSLTGNYGYT
J: TRBJ1-2
V: TRBV28
size: many

CDR3: ASSPARDTQY
J: TRBJ2-3
V: TRBV6-5
size: many

CDR3: SVDATGPYNEQF
J: TRBJ2-1
V: TRBV29-1
size: NA

CDR3: ASWDVGQGRTEAF
J: TRBJ1-1
V: TRBV6-4
size: NA

CDR3: ASSYPTGRFNTGELF
J: TRBJ2-2
V: TRBV6-2/TRBV6-3
size: NA

CDR3: ASRPLAGASNEQF
J: NA
V: TRBV27
size: NA

CDR3: SARFLATDTQY
J: TRBJ2-3
V: TRBV20-1
size: many

CDR3: ASSLDSRASYNEQF
J: TRBJ2-1
V: TRBV5-5
size: NA

CDR3: ASSESGRQENYGYT
J: TRBJ1-2
V: TRBV6-1
size: once

CDR3: ASSLISTKNIQY
J: TRBJ2-4
V: TRBV5-1
size: few

CDR3: ASGLVTLQGGRGEAKNIQY
J: TRBJ2-4
V: TRBV12-5
size: NA

CDR3: ASSHRLANYEQY
J: TRBJ2-7
V: TRBV28
size: NA

CDR3: ASSGTSSVQETQY
J: TRBJ2-5
V: TRBV5-1
size: NA

CDR3: AISESPYQETQY
J: TRBJ2-5
V: TRBV10-3
size: few

CDR3: ASSLDLRNGKNIQY
J: TRBJ2-4
V: TRBV5-5
size: NA

CDR3: SAQRGASGGATDTQY
J: TRBJ2-3
V: TRBV20-1
size: few

CDR3: ASSLLSPVDYGYT
J: TRBJ1-2
V: TRBV5-6
size: NA

CDR3: ASSLWTSEKLF
J: TRBJ1-4
V: TRBV27
size: few

CDR3: ASSLGKLAGGRETQY
J: TRBJ2-5
V: TRBV12-3/TRBV12-4
size: few

CDR3: SARVPFSGRDYNEQF
J: TRBJ2-1
V: TRBV20-1
size: NA

CDR3: ASSFVASGANVLT
J: TRBJ2-6
V: TRBV6-5
size: few

CDR3: ASSSAPSYEQY
J: TRBJ2-7
V: TRBV28
size: few

CDR3: ASSPPHLNSPLH
J: TRBJ1-6
V: TRBV18
size: NA

CDR3: ASNRGQAGERGDTQY
J: TRBJ2-3
V: TRBV6-6
size: few

CDR3: ASSTVPGQGTSYNSPLH
J: TRBJ1-6
V: TRBV2
size: NA

CDR3: ASSPSDTQY
J: TRBJ2-3
V: TRBV18
size: NA

CDR3: ASRKYATGGSSPLH
J: TRBJ1-6
V: TRBV6-2/TRBV6-3
size: few

CDR3: ASSSQVPYNEQY
J: TRBJ2-7
V: TRBV28
size: NA

CDR3: ASWTGGSYEQY
J: TRBJ2-7
V: TRBV6-1
size: many

CDR3: ASSYPFPGTGKIDTQY
J: TRBJ2-3
V: TRBV6-2/TRBV6-3
size: NA

CDR3: ASSDSAESYNEQF
J: TRBJ2-1
V: TRBV6-4
size: NA

CDR3: ATMAGIRETQY
J: TRBJ2-5
V: TRBV28
size: NA

CDR3: ASSLEGHGTDTQY
J: TRBJ2-3
V: TRBV5-1
size: NA

CDR3: ASSVGTTEETQY
J: TRBJ2-5
V: TRBV9
size: few

CDR3: ASSPQARVGFYEQF
J: TRBJ2-1
V: TRBV4-3
size: few

CDR3: ASSFVLAGGTDTQY
J: TRBJ2-3
V: TRBV7-8
size: NA

CDR3: ASREGTNEKLF
J: TRBJ1-4
V: TRBV4-2
size: NA

CDR3: SAIRRGSLTNQPQH
J: TRBJ1-5
V: TRBV20-1
size: NA